Included here is one T cell receptor beta chain sequence, with context. Trimming removed 8 bases from V and 1 base from J; junction bases left unmatched: 2. Per the germline V gene, CDR1 is SEHNR and CDR2 is FQNEAQ (reference sequence). The CDR3 has 13 amino acids. No cell sorting was done before RNA was extracted from the tissue. A modified ARM-PCR protocol with three rounds of nested PCR amplified TCRbeta. Each CDR3 protein gets one entry after TCRdb re-called the multiplex PCR reads with MiXCR. The sample lists 200,000 to 250,000 distinct CDR3 sequences; 60% to 75% were seen once. This specimen belongs to a study of tumor and adjacent non-tumor tissue in lung cancer.

V is TRBV7-9 and J is TRBJ2-5; 9 nucleotides line up with TRBD2. Sequenced material: lung tumor tissue. The clonotype comes from a man between 60 and 75 years old with non-small cell lung cancer. The CDR3 here is CASLAGVQETQYF. CDR3 DNA: TGTGCCAGCTTAGCGGGAGTCCAAGAGACCCAGTACTTC.